The sample holds a few counts of the clone carrying this T cell receptor (beta chain). The V end lost 7 bases, the J end lost 2 bases, and 15 bases lay between the germline ends. The germline CDR1 and CDR2 sequences are SNHLY and FYNNEI. The CDR3 is made up of 15 amino acids. This record comes from a study of blood T cell repertoires in COVID-19. Study context: Donors in Cohort 3 counted as recovered after two negative PCRs, clearance, or symptom resolution.

In the study's own analysis: By means of reference gene primer amplification, nucleated cell counts were estimated. Some clones are missing from TCRdb's copy, which holds only in-frame ones; the method was immunoSEQ multiplex PCR. V and J calls and clone size are given by that table; D and trimming were obtained from the DNA. The table lists some 300,000 clones, 88% of them singletons. Ages ranged from about 18 to 89 years, with residence in approximately 23 US areas. Clinical histories supplied by participants themselves formed the basis of cohort assignment. This rearrangement joins TRBV2 to TRBJ2-1; D is perhaps TRBD1 (6 bases). This TCR was recovered from a woman between 55 and 75 years old in a cohort exposed to, infected with or recovered from COVID-19 (not recorded which). Specimen: PBMCs or T cells enriched from blood (not recorded which). The CDR3 here is CASIVGTKPYNEQFF. The DNA of the CDR3 is TGTGCCAGCATTGTAGGGACAAAACCCTACAATGAGCAGTTCTTC.